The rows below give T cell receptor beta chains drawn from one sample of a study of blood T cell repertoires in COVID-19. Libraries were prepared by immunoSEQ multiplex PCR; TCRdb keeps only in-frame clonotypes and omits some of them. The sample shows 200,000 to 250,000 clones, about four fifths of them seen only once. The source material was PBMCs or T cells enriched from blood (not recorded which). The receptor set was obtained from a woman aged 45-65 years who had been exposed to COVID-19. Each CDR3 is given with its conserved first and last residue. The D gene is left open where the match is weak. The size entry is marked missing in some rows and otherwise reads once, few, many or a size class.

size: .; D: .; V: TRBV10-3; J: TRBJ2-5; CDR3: CAISGGETQYF; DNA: TGTGCCATCAGTGGCGGGGAGACCCAGTACTTC
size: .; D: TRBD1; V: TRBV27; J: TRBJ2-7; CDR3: CASRDSWAKQYF; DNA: TGTGCCAGCCGGGACAGCTGGGCGAAGCAGTACTTC
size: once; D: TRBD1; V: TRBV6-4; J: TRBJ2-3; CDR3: CASSYEQGASDTQYF; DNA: TGTGCCAGCAGTTACGAACAGGGGGCTTCAGATACGCAGTATTTT
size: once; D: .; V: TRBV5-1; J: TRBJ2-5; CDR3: CASRAGSPRETQYF; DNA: TGCGCCAGCAGAGCGGGTTCCCCCCGGGAGACCCAGTACTTC
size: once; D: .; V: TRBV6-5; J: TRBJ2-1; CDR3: CATTRWRGPSNEQFF; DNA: TGTGCCACGACCCGGTGGCGGGGGCCCTCCAATGAGCAGTTCTTC
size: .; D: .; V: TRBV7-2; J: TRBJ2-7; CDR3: CASRLISSLGEQYF; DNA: TGTGCCAGCAGACTTATATCGTCTCTCGGCGAGCAGTACTTC
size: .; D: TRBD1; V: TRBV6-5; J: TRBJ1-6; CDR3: CASSYVGTGGSPLHF; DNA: TGTGCCAGCAGTTACGTCGGGACAGGGGGTTCACCCCTCCACTTT
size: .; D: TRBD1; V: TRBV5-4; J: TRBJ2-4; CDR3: CASSLGARTGENIQYF; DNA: TGTGCCAGCAGCTTAGGTGCGCGGACAGGGGAAAACATTCAGTACTTC
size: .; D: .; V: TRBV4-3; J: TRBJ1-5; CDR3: CASSQGLVNQPQHF; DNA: TGCGCCAGCAGCCAAGGGTTAGTAAATCAGCCCCAGCATTTT
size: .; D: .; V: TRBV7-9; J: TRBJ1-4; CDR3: CASSLIREKLFF; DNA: TGTGCCAGCAGCTTAATCCGGGAAAAACTGTTTTTT
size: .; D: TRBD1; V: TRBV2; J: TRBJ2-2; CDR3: CASSRDRGDTGELFF; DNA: TGTGCCAGCAGTCGGGACAGAGGGGACACCGGGGAGCTGTTTTTT
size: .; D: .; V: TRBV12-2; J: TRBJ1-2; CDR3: CASRLVPPGRGYGYTF; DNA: TGTGCAAGTCGCTTAGTCCCCCCCGGACGGGGATATGGCTACACCTTC
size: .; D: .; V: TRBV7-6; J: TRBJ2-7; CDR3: CASSLLPHLTYEQYF; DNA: TGTGCCAGCAGCTTATTGCCACATCTGACCTACGAGCAGTACTTC
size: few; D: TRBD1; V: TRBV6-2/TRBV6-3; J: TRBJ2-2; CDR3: CASSYRQGGGELFF; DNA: TGTGCCAGCAGTTATAGACAGGGTGGCGGGGAGCTGTTTTTT